Shown below are 24 T cell receptor beta chains from a single sample sequenced in a study of blood T cell repertoires in COVID-19. Repertoires were generated with immunoSEQ multiplex PCR, while TCRdb's copy carries only in-frame clones and drops some. The sample lists 300,000 to 350,000 clones, around 85% occurring once. The sequenced sample consisted of PBMCs or T cells enriched from blood (not recorded which). The source of these receptors is a middle-aged woman with acute COVID-19.

The chain recombines TRBV2 with TRBJ1-1, with 9 nucleotides matching TRBD1. Germline CDR1 is SNHLY and CDR2 is FYNNEI. The V segment lost 4 bases and the J segment 4 bases; nucleotides outside the gene matches: 10. The CDR3 has 16 residues. The CDR3 region has the DNA TGTGCCAGCAGTGCACAGGGGGCCGGGGTGGGCACTGAAGCTTTCTTT. This translates into CASSAQGAGVGTEAFF. The variable domain in full, with the rest retrieved from reference TRBV2 and TRBJ1-1, is EPEVTQTPSHQVTQMGQEVILRCVPISNHLYFYWYRQILGQKVEFLVSFYNNEISEKSEIFDDQFSVERPDGSNFTLKIRSTKLEDSAMYFCASSAQGAGVGTEAFFGQGTRLTVV.

The CDR3: CASSFFRAEQYF. In DNA, the CDR3 is TGTGCCAGCAGCTTCTTCAGGGCTGAGCAGTACTTC. The chain employs TRBV5-6 and TRBJ2-7, with D maybe TRBD1 (5 bases). CDR1 is SGHDT and CDR2 is YYEEEE in the germline V gene. CDR3 size: 12 residues. Trimming pared 2 bases from V and 7 bases from J, leaving 10 bases between.

The V and J genes are TRBV5-8 and TRBJ1-5, with 9 bases lining up with TRBD1. The CDR3 contains 14 residues. J gave up 5 bases and V 5 bases, and 5 bases lay outside the gene matches. Germline CDR1 SGHTS, CDR2 YDEGEE. CDR3 coding DNA: TGTGCCAGCAGGCGAGGACAGGGGTATCAGCCCCAGCATTTT. This translates into CASRRGQGYQPQHF.

This rearrangement joins TRBV7-9 to TRBJ1-2; 7 bases align to TRBD1. CDR1 is SEHNR and CDR2 is FQNEAQ in the germline V gene (reference sequence). After removal of 3 bases from V and 0 bases from J, the junction contained 7 bases not matched to a gene. The CDR3 contains 16 residues. The CDR3 loop is CASSLRTGPANYGYTF. The CDR3 bases are TGTGCCAGCAGCTTGCGGACAGGCCCAGCTAACTATGGCTACACCTTC.

V and J are TRBV10-3 and TRBJ2-6, with 9 bases fitting TRBD1. V was pared by 6 bases and J by 0 bases, with 12 bases of the junction left unmatched. The CDR3 is 19 amino acids. The germline CDR1 and CDR2 sequences are ENHRY and SYGVKD. DNA for the CDR3: TGTGCCATCAGGCCTTTACAGGGGGCAGCCCTCTCTGGGGCCAACGTCCTGACTTTC. Translation: CAIRPLQGAALSGANVLTF.

V and J are TRBV6-5 and TRBJ2-1; 7 bases fit TRBD2. Germline V gene data show CDR1 as MNHEY and CDR2 as SVGAGI. The CDR3 has 16 residues. Germline trimming cut 1 base from V and 7 bases from J; bases unmatched to any gene: 10. CDR3 nucleotide sequence: TGTGCCAGCAGTTACTTGCCCAGCGGGATGGTTAATGAGCAGTTCTTC. Its protein product is CASSYLPSGMVNEQFF.

V is TRBV3-1 (or the pseudogene TRBV3-2) and J is TRBJ1-2; 10 nucleotides agree with TRBD1. CDR1 and CDR2 from the germline V gene are LGHDT and YNNKEL (reference sequence). The CDR3 has 14 residues. The junction had 3 bases not matched to a gene; V was cut back by 3 bases and J by 5 bases. The CDR3: CASSQMGQGYGYTF. The CDR3 DNA sequence: TGTGCCAGCAGCCAGATGGGACAGGGGTATGGCTACACCTTC.

CDR3 coding DNA: TGTGCCAGCAGCAAAGTGGGGAAGGGGGGGCTGGCCAAAAACATTCAGTACTTC. Translated, it gives CASSKVGKGGLAKNIQYF. The chain joins TRBV21-1 to TRBJ2-4; the D call in the table, TRBD2, was not verified against the DNA. TRBV21-1 is termed a pseudogene. The CDR3 has 18 amino acids.

V and J are TRBV24-1 and TRBJ1-5; 7 bases match TRBD1. Germline assignment: CDR1 KGHDR and CDR2 SFDVKD. The CDR3 extends over 15 amino acids. After removal of 5 bases from V and 4 bases from J, the junction contained 7 bases not matched to a gene. The CDR3 loop reads CATSGGGVTNQPQHF. The CDR3 DNA is TGTGCCACCAGTGGAGGGGGCGTGACAAATCAGCCCCAGCATTTT.

V gene TRBV10-3 combines with J gene TRBJ2-7; the D gene is possibly TRBD1 (5 bases). The CDR3 consists of 15 residues. The germline V gene encodes CDR1 ENHRY and CDR2 SYGVKD. V lost 7 bases and J 3 bases, leaving 19 bases between the germline ends. CDR3 loop: CAIIRRQPRNYEQYF. The CDR3 DNA follows: TGTGCCATCATTAGACGACAGCCAAGAAACTACGAGCAGTACTTC.

The sample holds a few counts of this clone. V gene TRBV2 combines with J gene TRBJ2-1, with TRBD1 identical over 8 bases. The germline V gene encodes CDR1 SNHLY and CDR2 FYNNEI. CDR3 length: 15 amino acids. With 4 bases clipped from V and 5 bases from J, the junction kept 7 bases outside the gene matches. The CDR3 protein is CASSARTGWNNEQFF. In DNA form, the CDR3 reads TGTGCCAGCAGTGCCCGGACAGGGTGGAACAATGAGCAGTTCTTC.

The CDR3 loop reads CASSRRTDTEAFF. The CDR3 coding sequence is TGTGCCAGCTCACGGAGGACAGACACTGAAGCTTTCTTT. V is TRBV18 and J is TRBJ1-1; a possible D gene is TRBD1 (6 bases). The CDR3 is made up of 13 amino acids. V lost 4 bases and J lost 3, with 9 bases in between. Germline CDR1 is KGHSH and CDR2 is LQKENI.

V gene TRBV12-5 combines with J gene TRBJ2-5, with 7 bases matching TRBD1. CDR1 LGHNT and CDR2 FRNRAP come from the germline V gene. The CDR3 has 14 residues. The ends lost 5 bases at V and 3 bases at J; junction bases unmatched: 6. The CDR3 sequence: CASGNSGGEETQYF. CDR3 coding DNA: TGTGCTAGTGGTAACTCAGGGGGTGAAGAGACCCAGTACTTC.

The rearrangement joins TRBV6-5 to TRBJ1-4; a weak D match, TRBD1 (5 bases). The V and J ends lost 5 bases and 5 bases respectively, with 15 bases between them. This CDR3 contains 15 residues. Germline CDR1 MNHEY, CDR2 SVGAGI. CDR3 residues: CASSQPTAANEKLFF. The DNA for the CDR3 is TGTGCCAGCAGTCAACCGACAGCTGCAAATGAAAAACTGTTTTTT.

The chain couples TRBV5-6 to TRBJ1-5, with 8 bases identical to TRBD1. Germline V gene data show CDR1 as SGHDT and CDR2 as YYEEEE. Trimming at V came to 2 bases and at J to 2 bases, leaving 6 bases not matched to a gene. This CDR3 is 16 amino acids long. DNA of the CDR3: TGTGCCAGCAGCTTCGGGACAGGAGAGGGCAATCAGCCCCAGCATTTT. Amino acids: CASSFGTGEGNQPQHF.

This chain links TRBV6-5 with TRBJ2-5; no firm D call. Trimming left V 8 bases short and J 5 bases short, with 6 bases between. Germline V gives CDR1 MNHEY, CDR2 SVGAGI. CDR3 length: 10 amino acids. CDR3 region: CASSRETQYF. DNA of the CDR3: TGTGCCAGCTCCCGGGAGACCCAGTACTTC.

This rearrangement joins TRBV5-4 to TRBJ1-5, with a possible D match to TRBD1 (6 bases). The germline V and J ends were trimmed by 0 bases and 0 bases, with 16 bases remaining between them. The CDR3 totals 18 residues. The germline gives CDR1 SGHNT, CDR2 YYREEE (reference sequence). CDR3 region: CASSLGGSGAYSNQPQHF. CDR3 coding DNA: TGTGCCAGCAGCTTGGGGGGGTCAGGGGCCTATAGCAATCAGCCCCAGCATTTT. The full variable domain, rest sourced from reference TRBV5-4 and TRBJ1-5, is ETGVTQSPTHLIKTRGQQVTLRCSSQSGHNTVSWYQQALGQGPQFIFQYYREEENGRGNFPPRFSGLQFPNYSSELNVNALELDDSALYLCASSLGGSGAYSNQPQHFGDGTRLSIL.

The rearrangement joins TRBV5-1 to TRBJ2-2; the D is unclear. The CDR3 sequence is 15 residues long. Trimming shortened V by 1 base and J by 1 base, and 8 bases separated the two germline ends. Germline assignment: CDR1 SGHRS and CDR2 YFSETQ. The CDR3: CASSLLPGNTGELFF. In DNA, the CDR3 is TGCGCCAGCAGCTTGCTGCCGGGGAACACCGGGGAGCTGTTTTTT.

The V gene is TRBV19, the J gene TRBJ1-3; 7 positions agree with TRBD1. Germline V gene sequence: CDR1 LNHDA, CDR2 SQIVND (reference sequence). Losses at the gene ends were 7 bases for V and 0 bases for J; bases not matched to a gene: 9. The CDR3 has 16 amino acids. The CDR3 region is CASTETGLLSGNTIYF. The CDR3 nucleotides are TGTGCCAGTACCGAGACAGGGTTGCTCTCTGGAAACACCATATATTTT.

The rearrangement joins TRBV28 to TRBJ1-5; 8 positions match TRBD1. This CDR3 contains 17 residues. V was pared by 2 bases and J by 1 base, with 7 bases of the junction left unmatched. Germline CDR1 and CDR2: MDHEN and SYDVKM. DNA of the CDR3: TGTGCCAGCAGTTTACCCACCGGACAGGGAAGCAATCAGCCCCAGCATTTT. Its translation: CASSLPTGQGSNQPQHF.

The gene calls are TRBV28 and TRBJ1-3, with 8 positions matching TRBD1. The length of the CDR3 is 14 residues. V gave up 8 bases and J gave up 4 bases; unmatched junction bases: 7. Germline CDR1 and CDR2: MDHEN and SYDVKM. The CDR3 DNA is TGTGCCAGCCTACCAGGGGGCGGCGGAAACACCATATATTTT. This translates into CASLPGGGGNTIYF.

The rearrangement joins TRBV27 to TRBJ2-1; D is undetermined. Germline CDR1 reads MNHEY; CDR2 reads SMNVEV (reference sequence). V was clipped by 5 bases and J by 4 bases, with 15 bases between them. CDR3 length equals 15 residues. The CDR3 DNA reads as TGTGCCAGCAGTCCCATGGGCCTAACGTACAATGAGCAGTTCTTC. The encoded protein is CASSPMGLTYNEQFF.

V is TRBV9 and J is TRBJ1-5; 7 bases match TRBD1. J was trimmed by 9 bases and V by 0 bases; bases with no gene match: 6. CDR1 and CDR2 from the germline V gene are SGDLS and YYNGEE. The CDR3 is 14 residues long. CDR3 residues: CASSVAGQGVPQHF. In DNA form, the CDR3 reads TGTGCCAGCAGCGTAGCTGGGCAGGGGGTGCCCCAGCATTTT.

This clone was observed a few times. V usage is TRBV7-9 and J usage is TRBJ2-3, with D possibly matching TRBD1 (8 bases). The V end lost 3 bases, the J end lost 2 bases, and 15 bases lay between the germline ends. Germline CDR1 is SEHNR and CDR2 is FQNEAQ (reference sequence). CDR3 length: 16 residues. CDR3 nucleotides: TGTGCCAGCAGCTTGTACAGGGGGGGCCCCACAGATACGCAGTATTTT. Protein: CASSLYRGGPTDTQYF.